This T cell receptor (beta chain) was captured in a study of cytomegalovirus exposure and HLA in healthy donors. Study-wide background: An earlier analysis found under 130 million unique TCR beta sequences from approximately 190 million T cells.

PCR amplification relied on 60 Vbeta primers (plus 13 Jbeta primers). Using immunoSEQ multiplex PCR, the repertoire was profiled, and TCRdb retains in-frame clones only, with some absent. The sample has around 100,000 clones; roughly 83% are singletons. Trimming removed 3 bases from V and 2 bases from J, with 13 bases in between. The CDR3 is 15 amino acids. CDR1 and CDR2 (germline): ENHRY, SYGVKD. Each donor was healthy, and each was a bone marrow donor. The TCR originated in a young woman in good health and CMV-seropositive. The chain has TRBV10-3 and TRBJ1-2; D is possibly TRBD1 (5 bases). The sample comprised PBMCs. The CDR3, as DNA: TGTGCCATCAGTGATGGTAAGGGGCCCAACTATGGCTACACCTTC. Protein product: CAISDGKGPNYGYTF.